Given below is one T cell receptor (beta chain) in context. Its antigen is undetermined. Clones were sequenced by immunoSEQ multiplex PCR, and TCRdb holds only the in-frame ones, with some missing. The table includes approximately 8,100 clones, about 84% detected once. The sample belongs to a study of regulatory and conventional T cells in RAG deficiency. The CDR3 consists of 17 residues. Germline lookup yields CDR1 WNHNN and CDR2 SYGVQD (reference sequence). Trimming left V 6 bases short and J 0 bases short, with 18 bases between. Notes on the study in general: Shorter CDR3s in all patient subsets; >90% Treg-Tconv overlap in Omenn. RAG-deficient patients showed markedly lower Shannon entropy and higher Simpson indices than control T-cell subsets. Treg unique TCR beta sequences were about 100-fold fewer in Omenn syndrome and CID/AS patients than controls.

This sample also appeared in a second study, on regulatory T cells. Per that study: Amplification used 52 TRBV primers and 13 TRBJ primers. Patient repertoires had restricted TRB V-J pairs and skewed V and J usage, most in Tregs.

The receptor's source is a human donor in good health. The genes are TRBV10-1 and TRBJ1-3; no reliable D call. Sequenced: CD8+ T cells sorted from blood. In DNA, the CDR3 is TGCGCCAGCAGCCGAGCAGATCCCGAGAGCTCTGGAAACACCATATATTTT. It codes for CASSRADPESSGNTIYF.